Detailed here is one T cell receptor beta chain. It lacks a known antigen. Per-base quality was not reported, and no clone a single base away is much larger than it. Other DNA sequences in the same sample also yield this CDR3. This sample was included in a study of OX40 agonist ivuxolimab in advanced cancers. Looking at the study overall: Ivuxolimab, which targeted the costimulatory receptor OX40 (CD134), was an agonistic, fully human IgG2 monoclonal antibody. Of the 50 or so patients in dose escalation, about 20 had hepatocellular carcinoma, around 15 had melanoma, 9 had renal cell carcinoma and 9 had head and neck cancer. Peripheral TCRbeta sequencing aimed to test whether ivuxolimab altered TCR sequence diversity and caused clonal T-cell expansion. The dose-escalation cohort was around 84% male with a mean age of approximately 60 years, ranging from roughly 20 to 80. Prior anti-PD-1, anti-PD-L1 or anti-CTLA-4 therapy was permitted, and checkpoint inhibitors had been received by 30% to 40% of dose-escalation patients. Intravenous ivuxolimab was administered to patients every 2 weeks at six dose levels: 0.01, 0.1, 0.3, 1.5, 3 and 10 mg/kg. Partial responses were achieved by three dose-escalation patients, of whom one had hepatocellular carcinoma and two had cutaneous melanoma. The paper reports the monotherapy dose-escalation portion (N of about 56 patients) of the phase I ivuxolimab trial. Study-wide conclusions, independent of this receptor: Antigen specificity was not determined for the clonally expanded peripheral T cells. At doses from 0.1 to 3.0 mg/kg, clonal expansion was seen in both CD4+ and CD8+ blood T cells between baseline and week 6. In the 0.1-3.0 mg/kg groups, partial responders were among the patients with the lowest normalized peripheral clonal expansion, particularly in CD8+ T cells. Low levels of normalized T-cell clonal expansion were also shown by some nonresponding patients. After ivuxolimab, CD8+ T cells had more expanded clones than CD4+ T cells on average.

The trial excluded patients who had a history of autoimmune disease or who were on systemic immunosuppression. Peripheral blood for TCR sequencing was drawn from every dose cohort at baseline, at cycle 4 day 1 and at cycle 7 day 1. Samples were obtained from an open-label, multicenter, first-in-human phase I dose-escalation trial of ivuxolimab. Adults with locally advanced or metastatic melanoma, renal cell carcinoma, hepatocellular carcinoma or head and neck squamous cell carcinoma were enrolled in the trial. Before TCR sequencing, CD4+ T cells and CD8+ T cells were sorted from peripheral blood as separate populations. Genomic DNA was extracted from sorted cells for sequencing of the TCRbeta CDR3 region. TCRbeta CDR3 regions were sequenced using the immunoSEQ Assay. Imported from immuneACCESS, the table was reduced by TCRdb to in-frame sequences with V and J called. These copies leave out some clones; in studies compared against another copy, an unresolved V gene accounts for under half, and the cause of the remainder is not known. A total of roughly 71,000 clones appear in this sample, roughly 84% of them only once. The ten largest make up less than 0.9% of the sample.

Spanning cysteine to phenylalanine, the CDR3 consists of 14 amino acids. Only the CDR3 DNA stays, 42 bases, in frame from base 1. A distance of 8 bases separates the germline ends of V and J, which lose 4 bases and 0 bases respectively. Via the germline V gene, CDR1 is MGHRA and CDR2 YSYEKL. The rearranged chain carries TRBV4-1 and TRBJ2-3; the D gene is perhaps TRBD1, from 5 matching bases. The clonotype originates from an adult with an advanced solid tumor such as melanoma, head and neck, liver or kidney cancer. The material was CD4+ or CD8+ T cells sorted from blood, obtained in a trial of the OX40 agonist ivuxolimab. The sequenced DNA: TGCGCCAGCAGCCCGACAGCAAGCACAGATACGCAGTATTTT. It is translated as CASSPTASTDTQYF.